The 17 T cell receptor beta chains presented below share a single source sample, sequenced in a study of cytomegalovirus exposure and HLA in healthy donors (dated by TCRdb to about 2017). Library preparation was by the immunoSEQ multiplex PCR assay. For the multiplex PCR, a mixture combining 60 forward primers for TCR Vbeta segments and 13 reverse primers for TCR Jbeta segments was used. TCRdb's version of the immuneACCESS table is confined to in-frame rearrangements and falls short of the full clone set. An unresolved V gene accounts for under half of the shortfall where checked; the remainder is of unknown origin. This sample holds roughly 150,000 clones; roughly three quarters were observed only once. Approximately 2% of the sample goes to the ten largest clones. Specimen: PBMCs. These TCRs come from a man aged 25 to 40 in good health and CMV-seronegative.

The rearrangement links TRBV6-4 to TRBJ2-7; 14 nucleotides align to TRBD2. CDR1 is MRHNA and CDR2 is SNTAGT in the germline V gene. J gave up 2 bases and V 4 bases, and 16 bases lay outside the gene matches. The CDR3 sequence is 20 residues long. CDR3 loop: CASSGGRGPGLAGVAYEQYF. DNA of the CDR3: TGTGCCAGCAGTGGGGGTCGGGGGCCGGGACTAGCGGGAGTGGCCTACGAGCAGTACTTC.

The chain uses TRBV25-1 and TRBJ1-2, with D unresolved. The CDR3 is made up of 14 amino acids. The germline V and J ends were trimmed by 3 bases and 6 bases, with 14 bases remaining between them. Germline V lookup: CDR1 MGHDK, CDR2 SYGVNS. CDR3 DNA: TGTGCCAGCAGTGAGAGGTGGTTGAGGAATGGCTACACCTTC. Its protein product is CASSERWLRNGYTF.

The chain links TRBV5-1 to TRBJ2-7, with D possibly TRBD1 on 5 matching bases. This CDR3 is built from 13 residues. Germline CDR1 is SGHRS and CDR2 is YFSETQ. Deletions cut 3 bases from V and 6 bases from J, with 13 bases between. The CDR3 nucleotides are TGCGCCAGCAGCTCCAGGGAAACCGGCGAGCAGTACTTC. Translating it yields CASSSRETGEQYF.

V gene TRBV28 combines with J gene TRBJ2-7; 13 nucleotides align to TRBD2. Trimming at V came to 5 bases and at J to 1 base, leaving 5 bases not matched to a gene. Germline CDR1 is MDHEN and CDR2 is SYDVKM. The length of the CDR3 is 16 residues. CDR3 in DNA: TGTGCCAGCAGTCCAATACTAGCGGGAGGGTCCTACGAGCAGTACTTC. Translated: CASSPILAGGSYEQYF.

CDR3 bases: TGTGCCAGCAGGGGACAGGGGGCAGGGTACAATGAGCAGTTCTTC. Protein: CASRGQGAGYNEQFF. The V and J genes are TRBV5-6 and TRBJ2-1; 12 bases are a match to TRBD1. The length of the CDR3 is 15 residues. In germline, CDR1 is SGHDT, CDR2 YYEEEE. Trimming cost V 5 bases and J 4 bases; bases outside gene matches: 4.

V gene TRBV27 combines with J gene TRBJ1-5; D is possibly TRBD1 (6 bases). The CDR3 contains 12 residues. Germline assignment: CDR1 MNHEY and CDR2 SMNVEV (reference sequence). Between the trimmed V and J ends, which lost 9 bases and 5 bases, there was a span of 11 bases. The chain's CDR3 is CASGQTDQPQHF. The CDR3 DNA reads as TGTGCCAGTGGACAGACTGATCAGCCCCAGCATTTT.

This clone has a handful of counts. The chain is built from TRBV29-1 and TRBJ1-1, with D unclear. Trimming stripped 5 bases from V and 1 base from J, with 11 bases between. The CDR3 spans 13 residues. CDR1 is SQVTM and CDR2 is ANQGSEA in the germline V gene. CDR3 protein: CSVKLQENTEAFF. The CDR3 DNA follows: TGCAGCGTTAAACTTCAGGAGAACACTGAAGCTTTCTTT.

J is TRBJ1-1 and V is TRBV7-7, with D maybe TRBD1 (6 bases). V lost 5 bases and J 1 base, leaving 8 bases between the germline ends. Germline values: CDR1 SSHAT, CDR2 FNYEAQ (reference sequence). The CDR3 runs to 13 residues. CDR3 in DNA: TGTGCCAGCAGCCCAGGGGCGAACACTGAAGCTTTCTTT. Its protein product is CASSPGANTEAFF.

The chain couples TRBV19 to TRBJ1-2; TRBD1 matches at 7 bases. CDR1 and CDR2 from the germline V gene are LNHDA and SQIVND (reference sequence). The CDR3 sequence is 15 residues long. The V segment lost 3 bases and the J segment 8 bases; nucleotides outside the gene matches: 12. The CDR3 loop is CASSMRLDRTWGYTF. In DNA form, the CDR3 reads TGTGCCAGTAGTATGCGATTGGACAGGACTTGGGGCTACACCTTC.

V usage is TRBV5-4 and J usage is TRBJ2-5; 9 bases agree with TRBD2. Germline V gene sequence: CDR1 SGHNT, CDR2 YYREEE (reference sequence). The J segment lost 3 bases and the V segment lost 0 bases, leaving 6 bases of the junction unmatched. This CDR3 region has 16 residues. CDR3 DNA: TGTGCCAGCAGCTTGGGGCGAGCGGGAGGAAAAGAGACCCAGTACTTC. Translating it yields CASSLGRAGGKETQYF.

The chain couples TRBV9 to TRBJ2-1; 7 nucleotides match TRBD2. The CDR3 runs to 15 residues. With 2 bases clipped from V and 8 bases from J, the junction kept 10 bases outside the gene matches. Germline V gene sequence: CDR1 SGDLS, CDR2 YYNGEE. The CDR3 spells CASSVGYNGGDEQFF. CDR3 in DNA: TGTGCCAGCAGCGTTGGGTACAATGGGGGGGATGAGCAGTTCTTC.

This chain connects TRBV5-6 to TRBJ2-7; the D is unclear. The CDR3 runs 15 residues. Germline loops: CDR1 SGHDT, CDR2 YYEEEE. The V and J ends lost 5 bases and 0 bases respectively, with 15 bases between them. Here the CDR3 reads CASSSLGGGSYEQYF. DNA for the CDR3: TGTGCCAGCAGTTCGCTAGGCGGCGGCTCCTACGAGCAGTACTTC. Supplemented by reference TRBV5-6 and TRBJ2-7, the full variable domain reads DAGVTQSPTHLIKTRGQQVTLRCSPKSGHDTVSWYQQALGQGPQFIFQYYEEEERQRGNFPDRFSGHQFPNYSSELNVNALLLGDSALYLCASSSLGGGSYEQYFGPGTRLTVT.

The chain carries TRBV10-3 and TRBJ2-7; TRBD1 is a possible D gene (5 bases). CDR1 and CDR2 (germline): ENHRY, SYGVKD. The ends were cut back, 1 base at V and 5 bases at J, with 6 bases in the middle. The CDR3 loop spans 12 amino acids. The DNA for the CDR3 is TGTGCCATCAGTGAGTTAGGGGACGAGCAGTACTTC. Amino acid sequence: CAISELGDEQYF.

Details on this clone: One end of the junction fails to match germline, which may point to a read error. The gene calls are TRBV5-8 and TRBJ2-7, with 9 bases aligning to TRBD1. The CDR3 has 14 residues. The V gene's germline CDR1 is SGHTS and CDR2 YDEGEE. CDR3 sequence (DNA): TGCGCCAGCAGCCTCGGACAGGGGCGATACGAGCAGTACTTC. Protein: CASSLGQGRYEQYF.

The chain links TRBV20-1 to TRBJ1-2, with D uncertain. Germline loops: CDR1 DFQATT, CDR2 SNEGSKA (reference sequence). V lost 8 bases and J 4 bases, leaving 11 bases between the germline ends. The CDR3 is 11 amino acids. CDR3 nucleotide sequence: TGCAGTTTGACTGCTGTCTATGGCTACACCTTC. Translation: CSLTAVYGYTF.

This chain joins TRBV7-2 and TRBJ1-1; D possibly corresponds to TRBD1 (6 bases). CDR1 and CDR2 (germline): SGHTA, FQGNSA. Trimming pared 0 bases from V and 2 bases from J, leaving 7 bases between. This CDR3 contains 14 residues. The CDR3 here is CASSLATGNTEAFF. The CDR3 nucleotides are TGTGCCAGCAGCTTAGCGACAGGTAACACTGAAGCTTTCTTT.

J is TRBJ1-1 and V is TRBV5-1; D gene ambiguous. V lost 1 base and J 4 bases, leaving 14 bases between the germline ends. This CDR3 comprises 15 residues. CDR1 is SGHRS and CDR2 is YFSETQ in the germline V gene. This CDR3 is CASSLMEVSGTEAFF. The CDR3 DNA is TGCGCCAGCAGCTTGATGGAGGTTTCAGGCACTGAAGCTTTCTTT. The whole variable domain, filled in from reference TRBV5-1 and TRBJ1-1, reads KAGVTQTPRYLIKTRGQQVTLSCSPISGHRSVSWYQQTPGQGLQFLFEYFSETQRNKGNFPGRFSGRQFSNSRSEMNVSTLELGDSALYLCASSLMEVSGTEAFFGQGTRLTVV.